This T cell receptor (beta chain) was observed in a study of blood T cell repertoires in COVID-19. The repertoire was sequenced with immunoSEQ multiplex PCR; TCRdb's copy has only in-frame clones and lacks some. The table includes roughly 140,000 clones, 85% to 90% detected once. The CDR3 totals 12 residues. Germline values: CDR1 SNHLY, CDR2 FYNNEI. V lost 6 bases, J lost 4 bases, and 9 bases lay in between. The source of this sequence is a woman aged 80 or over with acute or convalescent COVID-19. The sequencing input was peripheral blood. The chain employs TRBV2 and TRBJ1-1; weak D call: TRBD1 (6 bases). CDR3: CASSNRATEAFF. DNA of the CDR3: TGTGCCAGCAGCAACAGGGCCACTGAAGCTTTCTTT.